The 27 T cell receptor beta chains below were found in one sample sequenced in a study of shared clonotypes between healthy human individuals. The data were produced by immunoSEQ multiplex PCR, yet TCRdb's version contains in-frame clones alone and is incomplete. The data contain roughly 500,000 clones, 90% to 97% of them singletons. Sequenced input: naive CD4+ T cells sorted from blood. Subset noted: CD45RA+ positively selected. These receptors were taken from a woman aged 25 to 39 in good health.

The chain has TRBV18 and TRBJ2-1, with 9 positions matching TRBD2. Germline V lookup: CDR1 KGHSH, CDR2 LQKENI. V shed 3 bases, J shed 3 bases, and the junction held 6 bases outside the gene matches. There are 16 residues in the CDR3. DNA for the CDR3: TGTGCCAGCTCACCCGCTAGCGGGAAAAACTACAATGAGCAGTTCTTC. It specifies CASSPASGKNYNEQFF.

The chain is built from TRBV9 and TRBJ1-6; 9 positions agree with TRBD1. This CDR3 has 15 amino acids. From germline, CDR1 is SGDLS and CDR2 YYNGEE. The trim removed 0 bases at V and 7 bases at J, leaving 2 bases unmatched. This CDR3 reads CASSVEGTGNSPLHF. CDR3 bases: TGTGCCAGCAGCGTAGAAGGGACAGGGAATTCACCCCTCCACTTT.

This chain uses TRBV5-5 with TRBJ1-1; D call uncertain. This CDR3 region has 16 residues. V was trimmed by 1 base and J by 0 bases, leaving 13 bases between them. Germline V gene sequence: CDR1 SGHKS, CDR2 YYEKEE (reference sequence). In nucleotides, the CDR3 is TGTGCCAGCAGCTTGTTGGTTTCTATAGTGAACACTGAAGCTTTCTTT. Amino acids: CASSLLVSIVNTEAFF.

V is TRBV28 and J is TRBJ1-2; 8 bases line up with TRBD1. Germline V gene data show CDR1 as MDHEN and CDR2 as SYDVKM. The length of the CDR3 is 14 residues. The V gene end was trimmed by 4 bases and the J gene end by 7 bases; junction bases not matched to a gene: 8. CDR3 protein: CASSWTGIGSGYTF. The CDR3 DNA sequence: TGTGCCAGCAGTTGGACAGGGATCGGATCTGGCTACACCTTC.

There are a few counts of this clone. The chain combines TRBV7-8 with TRBJ2-7; maybe TRBD1 (5 bases). Trimming cost V 4 bases and J 7 bases, with 8 bases left between them. Germline lookup yields CDR1 SGHVS and CDR2 FQNEAQ. This CDR3 has 11 residues. CDR3 sequence: CASSSTGEQYF. CDR3 bases: TGTGCCAGCAGCTCAACAGGAGAGCAGTACTTC.

V usage is TRBV28 and J usage is TRBJ1-1, with D possibly being TRBD1 (6 bases). Per the germline V gene, CDR1 is MDHEN and CDR2 is SYDVKM. V lost 4 bases to trimming and J lost 4 bases, with 16 bases between them. The CDR3 length is 15 residues. Here the CDR3 DNA reads TGTGCCAGCAGTTCCCCAGGGGCCGTTAGCACTGAAGCTTTCTTT. Its protein is CASSSPGAVSTEAFF.

The chain links TRBV5-1 to TRBJ2-6; 8 nucleotides match TRBD1. CDR1 and CDR2 from the germline V gene are SGHRS and YFSETQ. Germline trimming cut 0 bases from V and 2 bases from J; bases unmatched to any gene: 7. This CDR3 spans 18 amino acids. CDR3: CASSLARGRGPGANVLTF. CDR3 DNA: TGCGCCAGCAGCTTGGCTCGGGGCAGGGGGCCTGGGGCCAACGTCCTGACTTTC.

The genes are TRBV28 and TRBJ1-3; perhaps TRBD1 as D (5 bases). The germline V and J ends were trimmed by 3 bases and 2 bases, with 17 bases remaining between them. Looked up from germline, CDR1 is MDHEN and CDR2 is SYDVKM. The length of the CDR3 is 17 residues. Here the CDR3 DNA reads TGTGCCAGCAGTTTTTATCAGGGAAGGGACGCTGGAAACACCATATATTTT. The encoded protein is CASSFYQGRDAGNTIYF.

The rearrangement joins TRBV19 to TRBJ2-1, with TRBD2 matching 12 bases. The CDR3 runs to 15 residues. Germline CDR1 LNHDA, CDR2 SQIVND (reference sequence). With V trimmed by 7 bases and J by 5 bases, 6 bases remained unmatched. CDR3 in DNA: TGTGCCAGTACTTTACTAGCGGGAGGTAACAATGAGCAGTTCTTC. Translation gives CASTLLAGGNNEQFF.

The V call is TRBV28, the J call TRBJ2-7; D call uncertain. CDR1 and CDR2 from the germline V gene are MDHEN and SYDVKM. Deletions cut 2 bases from V and 11 bases from J, with 13 bases between. There are 12 residues in the CDR3. The DNA for the CDR3 is TGTGCCAGCAGTTTAGCGCCGACCGTTGAGTACTTC. Its protein is CASSLAPTVEYF.

J is TRBJ2-4 and V is TRBV19, with 7 bases aligning to TRBD1. V was pared by 2 bases and J by 0 bases, with 7 bases of the junction left unmatched. Looked up from germline, CDR1 is LNHDA and CDR2 is SQIVND (reference sequence). This CDR3 has 17 residues. The CDR3 region is CASSIKGQHLAKNIQYF. As DNA, the CDR3 is TGTGCCAGTAGTATAAAGGGACAGCATCTAGCCAAAAACATTCAGTACTTC.

The chain combines TRBV5-4 with TRBJ2-7, with D possibly being TRBD1 or TRBD2 (6 bases each). Germline V gene sequence: CDR1 SGHNT, CDR2 YYREEE (reference sequence). The CDR3 loop spans 15 amino acids. The V and J ends lost 0 bases and 6 bases respectively, with 16 bases between them. CDR3 region: CASSLAQGGSGEQYF. CDR3 nucleotides: TGTGCCAGCAGCTTGGCGCAAGGGGGGTCCGGCGAGCAGTACTTC.

The chain has TRBV19 and TRBJ2-2; D unresolved. V was trimmed by 7 bases and J by 6 bases, leaving 15 bases between them. The CDR3 runs to 14 residues. The germline V gene has CDR1 LNHDA and CDR2 SQIVND (reference sequence). The DNA of the CDR3 is TGTGCCAGTAAATCTCTCCCACCCGCCGGGGAGCTGTTTTTT. This sequence encodes CASKSLPPAGELFF.

The gene calls are TRBV2 and TRBJ2-5; maybe TRBD2 (7 bases). V lost 2 bases and J lost 1, with 20 bases in between. The CDR3 runs 18 residues. Germline V gene data show CDR1 as SNHLY and CDR2 as FYNNEI. The CDR3 loop is CASSESRGADRSQETQYF. CDR3 coding DNA: TGTGCCAGCAGTGAATCTCGGGGGGCGGATCGGTCCCAAGAGACCCAGTACTTC.

The V gene is TRBV11-2, the J gene TRBJ2-1; 12 positions match TRBD2. Trimming took 5 bases from V and 5 from J; bases not matched to a gene: 10. This CDR3 contains 17 residues. The germline CDR1 and CDR2 sequences are SGHAT and FQNNGV. CDR3 in amino acids: CASSPRPGLAGDNEQFF. The DNA for the CDR3 is TGTGCCAGCAGCCCGAGACCGGGACTAGCGGGCGACAATGAGCAGTTCTTC.

The rearrangement uses TRBV19 and TRBJ2-7, with TRBD2 matching 10 bases. The CDR3 contains 14 residues. The germline V gene encodes CDR1 LNHDA and CDR2 SQIVND (reference sequence). V lost 8 bases, J lost 0 bases, and 4 bases stayed unmatched. This chain's CDR3 is CASGTSGDSYEQYF. The CDR3 nucleotides read TGTGCCAGTGGAACTAGCGGGGACTCCTACGAGCAGTACTTC. Based on the CDR3 plus reference TRBV19 and TRBJ2-7, the full variable domain is DGGITQSPKYLFRKEGQNVTLSCEQNLNHDAMYWYRQDPGQGLRLIYYSQIVNDFQKGDIAEGYSVSREKKESFPLTVTSAQKNPTAFYLCASGTSGDSYEQYFGPGTRLTVT.

This clone has just one count. The chain has TRBV5-1 and TRBJ2-2, with 10 bases identical to TRBD2. In germline, CDR1 is SGHRS, CDR2 YFSETQ. V gave up 2 bases and J gave up 4 bases; unmatched junction bases: 2. CDR3 size: 15 residues. The DNA for the CDR3 is TGCGCCAGCAGCTTTGCTAGCGGGAGCACCGGGGAGCTGTTTTTT. As protein: CASSFASGSTGELFF.

The CDR3, as DNA: TGTGCCAGCAGTCCCAGCGGGGGACTAGCCTACGAGCAGTACTTC. Protein sequence: CASSPSGGLAYEQYF. The rearrangement links TRBV7-9 to TRBJ2-7, with 8 bases that match TRBD2. The CDR3 contains 15 residues. Germline-derived CDR1 and CDR2 are SEHNR and FQNEAQ (reference sequence). V was pared by 6 bases and J by 2 bases, with 9 bases of the junction left unmatched.

This clone was observed a single time. This sequence joins TRBV29-1 and TRBJ2-5; D possibly uses TRBD1 or TRBD2 (5 bases each). Trimming took off 7 bases at V and 7 bases at J, with 16 bases between the two ends. CDR1 SQVTM and CDR2 ANQGSEA come from the germline V gene. The CDR3 length is 12 residues. For the CDR3, the DNA is TGCAGCGCCAACCGGGACGCGGGGACCCAGTACTTC. Protein sequence: CSANRDAGTQYF.

The chain links TRBV6-6 to TRBJ1-1; D remains ambiguous. Germline CDR1 reads MNHNY; CDR2 reads SVGAGI (reference sequence). The CDR3 loop spans 15 amino acids. Trimming left V 2 bases short and J 1 base short, with 11 bases between. The CDR3 region has the DNA TGTGCCAGCAGTTACGGTAGGGAGTCGAACACTGAAGCTTTCTTT. Its translation: CASSYGRESNTEAFF.

V gene TRBV5-1 combines with J gene TRBJ2-5; D possibly matches TRBD1 or TRBD2 (5 bases each). The germline V and J ends were trimmed by 4 bases and 5 bases, with 18 bases remaining between them. Germline-derived CDR1 and CDR2 are SGHRS and YFSETQ. The length of the CDR3 is 15 residues. For the CDR3, the DNA is TGCGCCAGCAGCAATCCCGGGACCAACTCGGAGACCCAGTACTTC. Translating gives CASSNPGTNSETQYF. The full variable domain, its missing parts supplied by reference TRBV5-1 and TRBJ2-5, is KAGVTQTPRYLIKTRGQQVTLSCSPISGHRSVSWYQQTPGQGLQFLFEYFSETQRNKGNFPGRFSGRQFSNSRSEMNVSTLELGDSALYLCASSNPGTNSETQYFGPGTRLLVL.

This chain links TRBV29-1 with TRBJ2-3, with 10 bases aligning to TRBD2. Germline V gene sequence: CDR1 SQVTM, CDR2 ANQGSEA. V trimming: 6 bases; J trimming: 5 bases; junction bases outside the gene matches: 8. CDR3 length: 14 residues. The DNA of the CDR3 is TGCAGCGTCGCTACTCTAGCGGGAGAAGATACGCAGTATTTT. It is translated as CSVATLAGEDTQYF.

This chain joins TRBV19 and TRBJ1-5; 8 nucleotides align to TRBD1. The CDR3 runs to 16 residues. With 6 bases clipped from V and 3 bases from J, the junction kept 10 bases outside the gene matches. Germline CDR1 reads LNHDA; CDR2 reads SQIVND (reference sequence). CDR3 residues: CASSEYRDRYNQPQHF. CDR3 DNA sequence: TGTGCCAGTAGCGAATACCGGGACAGGTACAATCAGCCCCAGCATTTT.

The rearrangement uses TRBV2 and TRBJ2-2, with D perhaps matching TRBD1 (6 bases). V dropped 3 bases and J dropped 2 bases, with 13 bases sitting between them. Per the germline V gene, CDR1 is SNHLY and CDR2 is FYNNEI. The CDR3 runs 16 residues. CDR3: CASSEQGTGNTGELFF. In DNA form, the CDR3 reads TGTGCCAGCAGTGAGCAGGGGACCGGTAACACCGGGGAGCTGTTTTTT.

This chain links TRBV28 with TRBJ1-2, with a tentative D call TRBD1 (5 bases). The CDR3 has 15 amino acids. The V and J ends lost 6 bases and 3 bases respectively, with 17 bases between them. Germline CDR1 and CDR2: MDHEN and SYDVKM. The CDR3, as DNA: TGTGCCAGCAGCTCACCCGGCGGGGGTTACTATGGCTACACCTTC. It codes for CASSSPGGGYYGYTF.

This clone is a singleton in its sample. The chain joins TRBV18 to TRBJ1-3, with D tentatively TRBD1 (6 bases). CDR1 is KGHSH, CDR2 LQKENI, per germline. The CDR3 sequence is 14 residues long. Trimming removed 5 bases at V and 4 bases at J, with 12 bases between. The CDR3 loop reads CASSSTGSGNTIYF. In DNA, the CDR3 is TGTGCCAGCTCATCGACAGGCTCCGGAAACACCATATATTTT.

The V call is TRBV10-2, the J call TRBJ2-5; D gene unclear. Near its end, the DNA agrees better with TRBJ2-7, so the J call may be wrong. Germline CDR1 reads WSHSY; CDR2 reads SAAADI. This CDR3 comprises 15 residues. CDR3: CASSELGKGDREQYF. Here the CDR3 DNA reads TGCGCCAGCAGTGAACTTGGGAAAGGTGATCGCGAGCAGTACTTC.